This T cell receptor beta chain appears in the sequencing data of a study of blood T cells in healthy people across ages. Study results and caveats: Estimates based on one million T cells were treated as lower bounds. Per-million-T-cell TCR beta diversity fell roughly linearly with age. PBMCs left unsorted prevented a conclusive naive versus antigen-experienced comparison. Changes in expanded clonotypes were possibly confounded, as the CMV status of donors was unknown.

In regard to this clonotype: Its target is unknown.

The authors ran a second PCR of about 7 to 11 cycles using a sample-barcoded 5' primer and a J-beta primer mix. One entry per CDR3 protein results from TCRdb running MiXCR on the 5' RACE reads. The repertoire has 550,000 to 700,000 distinct CDR3 sequences, 25% to 30% of them found once; the top ten carry approximately 17%. Sequenced input: blood. This sequence originates from a woman in her 70s in good health.

CDR3 protein: CASSSPRGQGSHMNTEAFF. DNA of the CDR3: TGTGCCAGCAGTTCTCCCCGGGGACAGGGGAGCCATATGAACACTGAAGCTTTCTTT. The gene calls are TRBV27 and TRBJ1-1, with TRBD1 identical over 10 bases. CDR3 length: 19 residues. J was trimmed by 0 bases and V by 4 bases; bases with no gene match: 14. Germline-derived CDR1 and CDR2 are MNHEY and SMNVEV (reference sequence).